The rows below give T cell receptor beta chains drawn from one sample of a study of cytomegalovirus exposure and HLA in healthy donors. The table came from immunoSEQ multiplex PCR; TCRdb's copy has only in-frame clones and leaves some out. The repertoire includes about 220,000 clones, around 80% of them detected once, and about 14% sits in the top ten. Material for sequencing was PBMCs. These receptors were taken from a woman in her thirties in good health and CMV-seropositive. Each CDR3 is given with its conserved first and last residue. The D gene is left open where the match is weak. Rows give clone size only sometimes, using once, few, many, or a class for an expanded clone.

clone size	V gene	D gene	J gene	CDR3 DNA	CDR3 protein
NA	TRBV11-2	NA	TRBJ1-5	TGTGCCAGCAGCTTAGGAGATTGGGGACAGCCCCAGCATTTT	CASSLGDWGQPQHF
NA	TRBV28	TRBD1	TRBJ1-1	TGTGCCAGCACTCTACTACCTTGGGGGACAGGGGGCGTGGACACTGAAGCTTTCTTT	CASTLLPWGTGGVDTEAFF
NA	TRBV27	TRBD1	TRBJ2-5	TGTGCCAGCAGTTTAGGGACAGGGATCGGGGAGACCCAGTACTTC	CASSLGTGIGETQYF
NA	TRBV11-3	TRBD1	TRBJ1-1	TGTGCCACGGGACAGGGGACGCTCACTGAAGCTTTCTTT	CATGQGTLTEAFF
NA	TRBV7-7	NA	TRBJ2-7	TGTGCTAGCAGCTTGAGTCACGGGGGCGAGCAGTACTTC	CASSLSHGGEQYF
once	TRBV6-1	NA	TRBJ1-5	TGTGCCAGCAGTATGGAGGTTCGGCAGCCCCAGCATTTT	CASSMEVRQPQHF
NA	TRBV27	NA	TRBJ1-1	TGTGCCAGCAGTTTTTGGGCTGGGGCTGAAGCTTTCTTT	CASSFWAGAEAFF
NA	TRBV7-6	TRBD1	TRBJ1-2	TGTGCCAGCAGCGCAGGGGGGTCTAACTATGGCTACACCTTC	CASSAGGSNYGYTF
NA	TRBV2	TRBD2	TRBJ2-1	TGTGCCAGCAGGGTGAGCGGGAGCTCCTACAATGAGCAGTTCTTC	CASRVSGSSYNEQFF
NA	TRBV29-1	TRBD2	TRBJ2-2	TGCAGCGGTGGAGGACTAGCGGGGGCGAACACCGGGGAGCTGTTTTTT	CSGGGLAGANTGELFF
NA	TRBV28	NA	TRBJ1-2	TGTGCCAGCAGTTTGGACAATAACTATGGCTACACCTTC	CASSLDNNYGYTF
NA	TRBV4-1	TRBD2	TRBJ2-7	TGCGCCAGCAGCCAGCGACTAGCGGGAGGGTACGAGCAGTACTTC	CASSQRLAGGYEQYF
NA	TRBV29-1	TRBD1	TRBJ2-5	TGCAGCGTTGTGCCAGGGGGCGCAGAGACCCAGTACTTC	CSVVPGGAETQYF
NA	TRBV14	NA	TRBJ1-5	TGTGCCAGCAGCCTAGGAGGGCGGCAGCCCCAGCATTTT	CASSLGGRQPQHF
NA	TRBV7-2	TRBD2	TRBJ2-7	TGTGCCAGCAGCCTACATACGGGAGGCTCCTACGAGCAGTACTTC	CASSLHTGGSYEQYF
NA	TRBV9	TRBD2	TRBJ2-1	TGTGCCAGCAGCGACCGACTAGCGGGAGGCCATGAGCAGTTCTTC	CASSDRLAGGHEQFF
few	TRBV29-1	NA	TRBJ1-2	TGCAGCCTACGGACGAGCCGTGGGGACACCTTC	CSLRTSRGDTF
NA	TRBV7-6	TRBD1	TRBJ1-1	TGTGCCAGCAGCTTAAGGACAGGGGAGGGGGCTGAAGCTTTCTTT	CASSLRTGEGAEAFF
NA	TRBV10-3	NA	TRBJ2-3	TGTGCCATCACTGTATCAGATACGCAGTATTTT	CAITVSDTQYF